The clone carrying this T cell receptor beta chain was detected only once. The data derive from a study of T cell responses to AZD1222 COVID-19 vaccine. Germline CDR1 SGHDN, CDR2 FVKESK. The CDR3 covers 15 residues. V was clipped by 3 bases and J by 7 bases, with 13 bases between them. Assay used: immunoSEQ multiplex PCR; TCRdb lists only in-frame clones, some missing. Of about 45,000 clones in the sample, around four fifths were seen once. V is TRBV14 and J is TRBJ1-6; possible D gene TRBD1, 6 bases. The sequenced sample was peripheral blood, obtained 28 days after the second dose of the MenACWY control vaccine. The TCR was taken from an adult who received the MenACWY meningococcal vaccine as a control. CDR3 residues: CASSHGWQGNSPLHF. CDR3 sequence (DNA): TGTGCCAGCAGCCATGGTTGGCAGGGGAATTCACCCCTCCACTTT. The full variable domain, in which reference TRBV14 and TRBJ1-6 provide the parts outside the CDR3, is EAGVTQFPSHSVIEKGQTVTLRCDPISGHDNLYWYRRVMGKEIKFLLHFVKESKQDESGMPNNRFLAERTGGTYSTLKVQPAELEDSGVYFCASSHGWQGNSPLHFGNGTRLTVT.